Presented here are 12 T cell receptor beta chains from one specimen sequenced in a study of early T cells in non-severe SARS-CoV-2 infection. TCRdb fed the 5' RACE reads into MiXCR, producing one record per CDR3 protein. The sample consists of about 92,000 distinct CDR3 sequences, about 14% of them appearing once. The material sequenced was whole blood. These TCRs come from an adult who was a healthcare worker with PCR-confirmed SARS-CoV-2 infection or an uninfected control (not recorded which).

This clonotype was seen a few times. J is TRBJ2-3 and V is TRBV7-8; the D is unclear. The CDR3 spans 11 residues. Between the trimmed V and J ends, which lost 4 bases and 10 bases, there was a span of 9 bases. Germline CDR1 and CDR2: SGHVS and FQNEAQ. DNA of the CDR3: TGTGCCAGCAGCTCGAGAGAGCCGCAGTATTTT. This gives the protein CASSSREPQYF. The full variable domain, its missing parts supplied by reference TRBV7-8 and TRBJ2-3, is GAGVSQSPRYKVAKRGQDVALRCDPISGHVSLFWYQQALGQGPEFLTYFQNEAQLDKSGLPSDRFFAERPEGSVSTLKIQRTQQEDSAVYLCASSSREPQYFGPGTRLTVL.

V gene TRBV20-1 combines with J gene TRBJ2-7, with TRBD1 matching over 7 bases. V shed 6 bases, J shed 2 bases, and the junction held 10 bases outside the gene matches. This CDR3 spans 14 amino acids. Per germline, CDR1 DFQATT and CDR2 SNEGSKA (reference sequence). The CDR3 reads CSAVPGTEAYEQYF. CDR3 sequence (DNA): TGCAGTGCCGTCCCCGGGACAGAAGCCTACGAGCAGTACTTC.

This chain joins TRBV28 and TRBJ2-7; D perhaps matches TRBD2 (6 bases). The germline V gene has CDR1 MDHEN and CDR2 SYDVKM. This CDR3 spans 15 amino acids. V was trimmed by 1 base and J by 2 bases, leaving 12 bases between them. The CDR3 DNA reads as TGTGCCAGCAGTTTATTCGGGGGTTCTGCCTACGAGCAGTACTTC. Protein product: CASSLFGGSAYEQYF.

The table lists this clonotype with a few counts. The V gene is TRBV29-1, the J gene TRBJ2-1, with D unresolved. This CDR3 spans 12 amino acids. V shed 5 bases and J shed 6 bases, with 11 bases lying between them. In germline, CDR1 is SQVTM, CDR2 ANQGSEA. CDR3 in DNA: TGCAGCGTTTCTAGGGCCCGCAATGAGCAGTTCTTC. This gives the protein CSVSRARNEQFF.

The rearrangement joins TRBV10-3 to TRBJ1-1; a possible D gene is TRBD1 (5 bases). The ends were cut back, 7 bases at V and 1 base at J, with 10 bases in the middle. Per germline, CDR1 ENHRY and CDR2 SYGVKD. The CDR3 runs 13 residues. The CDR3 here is CAITRTGNTEAFF. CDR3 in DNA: TGTGCCATCACCCGAACAGGGAACACTGAAGCTTTCTTT.

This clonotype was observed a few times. The chain's CDR3 is CASSYYRGETQYF. CDR3 sequence (DNA): TGTGCCAGCAGCTACTACAGGGGGGAGACCCAGTACTTC. The gene calls are TRBV7-2 and TRBJ2-5; TRBD1 aligns across 8 bases. Germline CDR1 and CDR2: SGHTA and FQGNSA. After removal of 4 bases from V and 5 bases from J, the junction contained 3 bases not matched to a gene. The CDR3 is 13 amino acids. Combining the CDR3 with reference TRBV7-2 and TRBJ2-5 gives the whole variable domain GAGVSQSPSNKVTEKGKDVELRCDPISGHTALYWYRQSLGQGLEFLIYFQGNSAPDKSGLPSDRFSAERTGGSVSTLTIQRTQQEDSAVYLCASSYYRGETQYFGPGTRLLVL.

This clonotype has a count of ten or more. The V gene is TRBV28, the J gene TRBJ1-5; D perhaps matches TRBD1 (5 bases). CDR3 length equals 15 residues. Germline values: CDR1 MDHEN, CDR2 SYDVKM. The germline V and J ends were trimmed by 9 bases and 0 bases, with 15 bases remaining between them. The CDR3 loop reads CASREDIYSNQPQHF. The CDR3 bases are TGTGCCAGTAGGGAGGACATTTATAGCAATCAGCCCCAGCATTTT.

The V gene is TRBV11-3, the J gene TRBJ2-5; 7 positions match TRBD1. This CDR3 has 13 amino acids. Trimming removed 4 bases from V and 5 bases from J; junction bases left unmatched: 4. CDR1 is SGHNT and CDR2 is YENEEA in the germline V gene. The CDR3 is CASSSTGPETQYF. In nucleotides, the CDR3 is TGTGCCAGCAGCTCGACAGGGCCTGAGACCCAGTACTTC.

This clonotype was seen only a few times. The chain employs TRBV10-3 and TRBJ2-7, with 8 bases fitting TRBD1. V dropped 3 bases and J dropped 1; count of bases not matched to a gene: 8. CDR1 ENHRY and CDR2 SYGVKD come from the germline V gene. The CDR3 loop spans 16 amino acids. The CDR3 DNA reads TGTGCCATCAGTGATCCAAGGACAGGGATTTCCTACGAGCAGTACTTC. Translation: CAISDPRTGISYEQYF.

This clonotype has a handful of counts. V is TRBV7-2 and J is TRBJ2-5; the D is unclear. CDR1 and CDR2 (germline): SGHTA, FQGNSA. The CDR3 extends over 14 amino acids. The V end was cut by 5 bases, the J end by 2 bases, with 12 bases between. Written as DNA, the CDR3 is TGTGCCAGCAGCCCTAGGACGGAGCAAGAGACCCAGTACTTC. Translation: CASSPRTEQETQYF. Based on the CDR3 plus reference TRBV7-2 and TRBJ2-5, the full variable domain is GAGVSQSPSNKVTEKGKDVELRCDPISGHTALYWYRQSLGQGLEFLIYFQGNSAPDKSGLPSDRFSAERTGGSVSTLTIQRTQQEDSAVYLCASSPRTEQETQYFGPGTRLLVL.

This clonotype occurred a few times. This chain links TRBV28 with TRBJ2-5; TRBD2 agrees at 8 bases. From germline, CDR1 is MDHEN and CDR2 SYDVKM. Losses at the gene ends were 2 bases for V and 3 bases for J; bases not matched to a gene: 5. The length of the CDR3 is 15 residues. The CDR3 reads CASSLTPAGEETQYF. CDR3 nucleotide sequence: TGTGCCAGCAGTTTAACTCCAGCGGGGGAAGAGACCCAGTACTTC.

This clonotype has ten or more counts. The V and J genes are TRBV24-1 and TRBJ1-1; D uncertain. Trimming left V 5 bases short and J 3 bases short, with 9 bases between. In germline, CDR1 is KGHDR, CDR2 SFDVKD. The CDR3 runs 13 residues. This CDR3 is CATSGEADTEAFF. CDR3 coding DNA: TGTGCCACCAGTGGTGAGGCTGACACTGAAGCTTTCTTT.